This T cell receptor beta chain was captured in a study of neoadjuvant nivolumab and ipilimumab in lung cancer. The study, taken as a whole, reports: Pretherapy blood TCR richness correlated positively with resected tumor richness.

Libraries were prepared by immunoSEQ multiplex PCR; TCRdb keeps only in-frame clonotypes and omits some of them. The data contain 30,000 to 35,000 clones, about nine tenths of them singletons. The V gene's germline CDR1 is KGHSH and CDR2 LQKENI. The ends were cut back, 5 bases at V and 2 bases at J, with 15 bases in the middle. CDR3 length: 15 amino acids. Remarks on this clone: The antigen is undetermined.

Sequencing was performed on peripheral blood, taken after neoadjuvant nivolumab, alone or with ipilimumab, at or shortly before surgery. The V and J genes are TRBV18 and TRBJ1-2, with D possibly TRBD1 on 5 matching bases. The receptor was isolated from an adult with non-small cell lung cancer. CDR3 residues: CASSGRAGTNYGYTF. CDR3 DNA: TGTGCCAGCTCAGGCAGGGCAGGGACCAACTATGGCTACACCTTC.